The TCR beta chain under discussion was sequenced for a study of blood T cell repertoires in COVID-19. Study overall: Specimens from acute and convalescent COVID-19 originated in the United States, Italy and Spain.

Only in-frame clones appear in the TCRdb table, and some are missing; sequencing was by immunoSEQ multiplex PCR. The sample lists about 260,000 clones, about nine tenths seen once, with over 3.5% in the top ten. Germline CDR1 MGHRA, CDR2 YSYEKL. Deletions cut 1 base from V and 3 bases from J, with 9 bases between. The CDR3 sequence is 14 residues long. The sequence came from a woman in her thirties or forties with acute or convalescent COVID-19. The chain is built from TRBV4-1 and TRBJ1-1; D perhaps matches TRBD1 (6 bases). Material: peripheral blood. The CDR3 is CASSQADRHTEAFF. For the CDR3, the DNA is TGCGCCAGCAGCCAAGCGGACAGACACACTGAAGCTTTCTTT.